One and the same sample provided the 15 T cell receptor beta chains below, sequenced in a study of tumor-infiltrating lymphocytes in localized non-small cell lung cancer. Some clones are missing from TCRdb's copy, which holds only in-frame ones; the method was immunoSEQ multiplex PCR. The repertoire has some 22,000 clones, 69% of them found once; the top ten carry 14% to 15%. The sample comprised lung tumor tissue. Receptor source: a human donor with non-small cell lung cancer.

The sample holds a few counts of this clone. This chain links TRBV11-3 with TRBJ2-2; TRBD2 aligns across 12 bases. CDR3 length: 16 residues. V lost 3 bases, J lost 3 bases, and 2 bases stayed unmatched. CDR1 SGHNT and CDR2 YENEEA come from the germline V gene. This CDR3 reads CASSFLAGGYTGELFF. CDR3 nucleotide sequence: TGTGCCAGCAGCTTCCTAGCGGGAGGGTACACCGGGGAGCTGTTTTTT.

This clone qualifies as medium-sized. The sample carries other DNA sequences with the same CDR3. CDR3 bases: TGTGCCAGCAGCTCCCCCGGCCGAATGAACACTGAAGCTTTCTTT. Encoded protein: CASSSPGRMNTEAFF. The chain combines TRBV7-9 with TRBJ1-1; D is undetermined. V was cut by 4 bases and J by 0 bases, with 12 bases left in between. The length of the CDR3 is 15 residues. Germline assignment: CDR1 SEHNR and CDR2 FQNEAQ (reference sequence).

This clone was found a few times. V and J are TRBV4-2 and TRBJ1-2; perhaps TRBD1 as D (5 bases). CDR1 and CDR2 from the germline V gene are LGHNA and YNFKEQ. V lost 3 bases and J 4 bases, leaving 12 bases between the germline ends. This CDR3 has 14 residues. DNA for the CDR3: TGTGCCAGCAGCCAGGGGGACGGGACCTATGGCTACACCTTC. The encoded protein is CASSQGDGTYGYTF.

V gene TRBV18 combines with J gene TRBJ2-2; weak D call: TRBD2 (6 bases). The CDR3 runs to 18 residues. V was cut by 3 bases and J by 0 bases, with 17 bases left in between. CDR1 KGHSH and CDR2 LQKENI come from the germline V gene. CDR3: CASSPPTWGVANTGELFF. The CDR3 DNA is TGTGCCAGCTCACCCCCCACTTGGGGGGTAGCGAACACCGGGGAGCTGTTTTTT.

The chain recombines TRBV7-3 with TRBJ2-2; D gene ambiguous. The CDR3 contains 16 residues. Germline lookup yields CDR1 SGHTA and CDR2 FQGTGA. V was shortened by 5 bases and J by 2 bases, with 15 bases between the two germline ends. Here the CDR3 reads CASSTVGQPNTGELFF. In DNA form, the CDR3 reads TGTGCCAGCAGCACCGTAGGCCAGCCAAACACCGGGGAGCTGTTTTTT.

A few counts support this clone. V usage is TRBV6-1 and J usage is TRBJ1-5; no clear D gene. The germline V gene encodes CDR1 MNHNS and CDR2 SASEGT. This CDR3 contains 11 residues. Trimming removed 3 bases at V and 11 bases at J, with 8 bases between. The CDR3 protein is CASSERYAQHF. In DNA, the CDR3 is TGTGCCAGCAGTGAGCGGTACGCCCAGCATTTT.

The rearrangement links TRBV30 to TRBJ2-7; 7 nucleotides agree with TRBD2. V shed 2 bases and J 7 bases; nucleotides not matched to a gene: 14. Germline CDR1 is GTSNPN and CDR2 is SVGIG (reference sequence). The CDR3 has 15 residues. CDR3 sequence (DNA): TGTGCCTGGAGTAAGGGAACTAGCGAGCCGTTGGAGCAGTACTTC. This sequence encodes CAWSKGTSEPLEQYF.

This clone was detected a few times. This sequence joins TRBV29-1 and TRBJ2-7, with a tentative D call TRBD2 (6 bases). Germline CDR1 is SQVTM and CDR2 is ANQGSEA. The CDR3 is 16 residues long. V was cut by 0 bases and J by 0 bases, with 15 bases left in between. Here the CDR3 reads CSVEDVGGVNSYEQYF. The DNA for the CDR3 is TGCAGCGTTGAAGATGTCGGGGGAGTTAACTCCTACGAGCAGTACTTC.

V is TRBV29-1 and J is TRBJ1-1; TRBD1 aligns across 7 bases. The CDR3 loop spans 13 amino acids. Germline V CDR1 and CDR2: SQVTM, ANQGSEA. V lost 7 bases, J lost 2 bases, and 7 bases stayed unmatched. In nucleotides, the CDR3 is TGCAGCGGGAACAGGGGCCCCAACACTGAAGCTTTCTTT. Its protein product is CSGNRGPNTEAFF.

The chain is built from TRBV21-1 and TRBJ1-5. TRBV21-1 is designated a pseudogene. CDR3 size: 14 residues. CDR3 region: CASSNGGACQPQHF. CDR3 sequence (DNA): TGTGCCAGCAGCAATGGGGGGGCTTGTCAGCCCCAGCATTTT.

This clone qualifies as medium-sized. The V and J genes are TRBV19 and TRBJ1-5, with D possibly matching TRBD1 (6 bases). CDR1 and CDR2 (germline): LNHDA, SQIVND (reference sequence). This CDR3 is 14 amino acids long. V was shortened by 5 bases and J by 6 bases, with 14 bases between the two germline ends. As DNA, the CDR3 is TGTGCCAGTAGTCTCACAGGGTCCGGTCAGCCCCAGCATTTT. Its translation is CASSLTGSGQPQHF.

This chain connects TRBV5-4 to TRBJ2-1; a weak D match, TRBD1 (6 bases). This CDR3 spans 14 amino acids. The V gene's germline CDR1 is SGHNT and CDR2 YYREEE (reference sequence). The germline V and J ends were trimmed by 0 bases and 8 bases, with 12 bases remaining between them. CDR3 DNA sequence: TGTGCCAGCAGCTTGGGCCAGGGGATCCATGAGCAGTTCTTC. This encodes CASSLGQGIHEQFF.

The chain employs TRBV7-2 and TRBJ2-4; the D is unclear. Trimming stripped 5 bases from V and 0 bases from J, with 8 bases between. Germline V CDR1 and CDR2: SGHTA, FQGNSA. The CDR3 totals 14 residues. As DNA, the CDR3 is TGTGCCAGCAGCGTCGGCTCAGCCAAAAACATTCAGTACTTC. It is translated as CASSVGSAKNIQYF.

This CDR3 reads CASSVLAGYNEQFF. The CDR3 nucleotides read TGTGCCAGCAGTGTTCTAGCGGGGTACAATGAGCAGTTCTTC. This chain uses TRBV6-1 with TRBJ2-1; 9 positions agree with TRBD2. The CDR3 loop spans 14 amino acids. The trim removed 4 bases at V and 4 bases at J, leaving 2 bases unmatched. The germline V gene encodes CDR1 MNHNS and CDR2 SASEGT.

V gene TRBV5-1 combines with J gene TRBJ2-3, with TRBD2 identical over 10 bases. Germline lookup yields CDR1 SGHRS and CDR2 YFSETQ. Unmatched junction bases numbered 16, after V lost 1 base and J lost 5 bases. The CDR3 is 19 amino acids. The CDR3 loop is CASSLPSWLAGAGLDTQYF. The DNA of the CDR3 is TGCGCCAGCAGCTTGCCTTCGTGGCTAGCGGGAGCCGGTTTAGATACGCAGTATTTT.